One sample yielded the 21 T cell receptor beta chains listed below, sequenced in a study of blood T cells in healthy people across ages. A second PCR, run for about 7 to 11 cycles, used a sample-barcoded 5' primer plus a J-beta primer mix. Each CDR3 protein gets one entry after TCRdb re-called the 5' RACE reads with MiXCR. Among approximately 780,000 distinct CDR3 sequences listed, 25% to 30% were seen once. These sequences were also reported in another study, on T cells of mothers and their children.

The sequenced sample was blood. The receptors originated from a boy aged 5-17 years in good health.

This clonotype was counted only a few times. This chain links TRBV5-1 with TRBJ2-5; D is ambiguous. The DNA end is more similar to TRBJ2-7, so the J call may be wrong. Per germline, CDR1 SGHRS and CDR2 YFSETQ. The CDR3 is 14 residues long. This chain's CDR3 is CASSLALDGYEQYF. CDR3 DNA sequence: TGCGCCAGCAGCTTGGCCCTGGACGGGTACGAGCAGTACTTC.

The chain couples TRBV7-9 to TRBJ1-3, with D unclear. The germline CDR1 and CDR2 sequences are SEHNR and FQNEAQ (reference sequence). The CDR3 is made up of 16 amino acids. V lost 7 bases, J lost 9 bases, and 25 bases lay in between. The CDR3 DNA reads as TGTGCCAGCAACATGGCCTCGACTTCGGAGGCAGCCACCATATATTTT. Translation: CASNMASTSEAATIYF.

This clonotype was detected only a few times. This sequence joins TRBV7-2 and TRBJ2-3; 7 nucleotides line up with TRBD1. J gave up 6 bases and V 1 base, and 7 bases lay outside the gene matches. The germline V gene encodes CDR1 SGHTA and CDR2 FQGNSA. CDR3 length: 15 residues. CDR3 DNA sequence: TGTGCCAGCAGCTTAGAGGGGACAGTTTGGGATACGCAGTATTTT. It is translated as CASSLEGTVWDTQYF.

This clonotype showed up just a few times. CDR3 residues: CASSSPPVRPLGDGYTF. The CDR3 DNA reads as TGTGCCAGCAGTTCCCCTCCGGTCAGGCCCCTCGGGGATGGCTACACCTTC. The gene calls are TRBV28 and TRBJ1-2; unclear D gene. Germline V gene data show CDR1 as MDHEN and CDR2 as SYDVKM. The CDR3 covers 17 residues. The V gene lost 4 bases and the J gene lost 6 bases, with 24 bases spanning the gap.

This clonotype was found a few times. The chain recombines TRBV5-5 with TRBJ1-5; D uncertain. Trimming removed 0 bases from V and 1 base from J, with 11 bases in between. Germline lookup yields CDR1 SGHKS and CDR2 YYEKEE (reference sequence). The length of the CDR3 is 16 residues. For the CDR3, the DNA is TGTGCCAGCAGCTTGGAGGGTTGGCGAAGCAATCAGCCCCAGCATTTT. Residues: CASSLEGWRSNQPQHF.

A few counts support this clonotype. The chain has TRBV20-1 and TRBJ1-1; D uncertain. Germline loops: CDR1 DFQATT, CDR2 SNEGSKA (reference sequence). The germline V and J ends were trimmed by 2 bases and 1 base, with 8 bases remaining between them. The length of the CDR3 is 13 residues. Here the CDR3 reads CSARNSPNTEAFF. Written as DNA, the CDR3 is TGCAGTGCTAGAAACAGCCCGAACACTGAAGCTTTCTTT.

This clonotype was detected a few times. The J gene is TRBJ1-1, the V gene TRBV9, with TRBD1 matching over 11 bases. J gave up 5 bases and V 0 bases, and 9 bases lay outside the gene matches. Germline CDR1 SGDLS, CDR2 YYNGEE. This CDR3 region has 17 residues. CDR3 in amino acids: CASSVGTGGVWVTEAFF. CDR3 in DNA: TGTGCCAGCAGCGTAGGGACAGGGGGCGTCTGGGTGACTGAAGCTTTCTTT. Combining the CDR3 with reference TRBV9 and TRBJ1-1 gives the whole variable domain DSGVTQTPKHLITATGQRVTLRCSPRSGDLSVYWYQQSLDQGLQFLIQYYNGEERAKGNILERFSAQQFPDLHSELNLSSLELGDSALYFCASSVGTGGVWVTEAFFGQGTRLTVV.

This rearrangement joins TRBV18 to TRBJ1-1, with D possibly matching TRBD1 (6 bases). Trimming took 1 base from V and 1 from J, leaving 10 bases between them. The germline V gene has CDR1 KGHSH and CDR2 LQKENI. This CDR3 contains 15 residues. The CDR3 DNA reads TGTGCCAGCTCACCACGGGAAGGGGGGAACACTGAAGCTTTCTTT. Encoded protein: CASSPREGGNTEAFF.

This clonotype was seen more than once but under ten times. The chain recombines TRBV12-3 or TRBV12-4 with TRBJ1-3; D is unclear. V was clipped by 5 bases and J by 0 bases, with 14 bases between them. The CDR3 contains 16 residues. Here the CDR3 reads CASSTPGSFSGNTIYF. The CDR3 DNA follows: TGTGCCAGCAGTACTCCCGGCAGCTTCTCTGGAAACACCATATATTTT.

The chain links TRBV13 to TRBJ2-7; D may be TRBD1 or TRBD2 (5 bases each). The V gene's germline CDR1 is PRHDT and CDR2 FYEKMQ (reference sequence). V was cut by 0 bases and J by 8 bases, with 14 bases left in between. The CDR3 is made up of 14 amino acids. The CDR3 bases are TGTGCCAGCAGCTTAGGCCCCGACGGGACCCAGCAGTACTTC. Protein product: CASSLGPDGTQQYF.

This clonotype occurred a few times. V gene TRBV5-1 combines with J gene TRBJ2-5, with D perhaps matching TRBD2 (6 bases). TRBJ2-1 matches the DNA end more closely, so the J call is doubtful. The germline V gene encodes CDR1 SGHRS and CDR2 YFSETQ. The CDR3 runs to 13 residues. The CDR3 DNA reads TGCGCCAGCAGAGCCGGGGGATACGATGAGCAGTTCTTC. Translating it yields CASRAGGYDEQFF.

About this clonotype: At one of its ends the junction is not consistent with the germline gene, which may arise from a read error. The rearrangement uses TRBV4-1 and TRBJ1-4; no definite D call. From germline, CDR1 is MGHRA and CDR2 YSYEKL. The CDR3 runs to 15 residues. In DNA, the CDR3 is TGCGCCAGCAGCAAAGGTCCCGGAAGAGAGGAAAAACTGCTTTTT. Amino acid sequence: CASSKGPGREEKLLF.

The chain joins TRBV7-2 to TRBJ2-5, with 12 nucleotides matching TRBD2. Per the germline V gene, CDR1 is SGHTA and CDR2 is FQGNSA. This CDR3 comprises 15 residues. J lost 4 bases, V lost 7 bases, and 7 bases had no gene match. CDR3 DNA sequence: TGTGCCAGCACCTTGACTAGCGGGGGCCTAGAGACCCAGTACTTC. Amino acids: CASTLTSGGLETQYF.

This clonotype occurred a few times. This rearrangement joins TRBV2 to TRBJ2-5, with 8 bases identical to TRBD1. V gave up 2 bases and J gave up 5 bases; unmatched junction bases: 7. The CDR3 has 15 residues. The germline gives CDR1 SNHLY, CDR2 FYNNEI. The CDR3 loop reads CASSERAGGGETQYF. The CDR3 region has the DNA TGTGCCAGCAGTGAACGGGCAGGGGGCGGTGAGACCCAGTACTTC. Supplemented by reference TRBV2 and TRBJ2-5, the full variable domain reads EPEVTQTPSHQVTQMGQEVILRCVPISNHLYFYWYRQILGQKVEFLVSFYNNEISEKSEIFDDQFSVERPDGSNFTLKIRSTKLEDSAMYFCASSERAGGGETQYFGPGTRLLVL.

The J gene is TRBJ1-2, the V gene TRBV7-2, with D tentatively TRBD1 (5 bases). Germline values: CDR1 SGHTA, CDR2 FQGNSA. V shed 5 bases and J shed 8 bases, with 21 bases lying between them. CDR3 length equals 15 residues. CDR3 sequence: CASSTLGGAAEGYTF. Written as DNA, the CDR3 is TGTGCCAGCAGCACTCTAGGTGGGGCCGCGGAAGGCTACACCTTC.

This clonotype was counted between two and nine times. J is TRBJ1-1 and V is TRBV6-5; the match to TRBD1 covers 9 bases. The ends lost 11 bases at V and 4 bases at J; junction bases unmatched: 14. Germline CDR1 and CDR2: MNHEY and SVGAGI. The CDR3 contains 15 residues. CDR3 protein: CAGHGTGYGGTEAFF. In nucleotides, the CDR3 is TGTGCCGGACACGGGACAGGGTACGGTGGCACTGAAGCTTTCTTT.

This clonotype was detected only a few times. The chain combines TRBV4-1 with TRBJ1-4; D not certain. The V and J ends lost 5 bases and 0 bases respectively, with 13 bases between them. The CDR3 sequence is 16 residues long. Germline V gene sequence: CDR1 MGHRA, CDR2 YSYEKL. This CDR3 is CASSRSRGSTNEKLFF. CDR3 sequence (DNA): TGCGCCAGCAGCAGAAGCCGGGGTTCAACTAATGAAAAACTGTTTTTT.

A few counts support this clonotype. The chain links TRBV2 to TRBJ2-2, with D possibly being TRBD2 (5 bases). The V end was cut by 4 bases, the J end by 4 bases, with 10 bases between. This CDR3 is 14 amino acids long. The germline gives CDR1 SNHLY, CDR2 FYNNEI. The CDR3 coding sequence is TGTGCCAGCAGTGCCCTAGAGGGCACCGGGGAGCTGTTTTTT. Protein sequence: CASSALEGTGELFF.

The rearrangement joins TRBV10-3 to TRBJ1-4; D is undetermined. The V end was cut by 0 bases, the J end by 8 bases, with 10 bases between. The CDR3 spans 14 residues. In germline, CDR1 is ENHRY, CDR2 SYGVKD. This CDR3 reads CAISESNRVEKLFF. The CDR3 coding sequence is TGTGCCATCAGTGAGTCGAACCGCGTCGAAAAACTGTTTTTT.

In this sample, this clonotype turned up a few times. The chain joins TRBV20-1 to TRBJ2-7, with D possibly matching TRBD2 (6 bases). V dropped 4 bases and J dropped 4 bases, with 11 bases sitting between them. Per the germline V gene, CDR1 is DFQATT and CDR2 is SNEGSKA (reference sequence). The CDR3 totals 12 residues. The DNA for the CDR3 is TGCAGTGCTATCACCGGGACTTACGAGCAGTACTTC. Translated: CSAITGTYEQYF.

The chain joins TRBV6-5 to TRBJ1-5; maybe TRBD1 (5 bases). The CDR3 loop spans 13 amino acids. CDR1 MNHEY and CDR2 SVGAGI come from the germline V gene. V was trimmed by 7 bases and J by 3 bases, leaving 10 bases between them. In DNA, the CDR3 is TGTGCCAGCACTTCAGGGAACAATCAGCCCCAGCATTTT. This encodes CASTSGNNQPQHF.